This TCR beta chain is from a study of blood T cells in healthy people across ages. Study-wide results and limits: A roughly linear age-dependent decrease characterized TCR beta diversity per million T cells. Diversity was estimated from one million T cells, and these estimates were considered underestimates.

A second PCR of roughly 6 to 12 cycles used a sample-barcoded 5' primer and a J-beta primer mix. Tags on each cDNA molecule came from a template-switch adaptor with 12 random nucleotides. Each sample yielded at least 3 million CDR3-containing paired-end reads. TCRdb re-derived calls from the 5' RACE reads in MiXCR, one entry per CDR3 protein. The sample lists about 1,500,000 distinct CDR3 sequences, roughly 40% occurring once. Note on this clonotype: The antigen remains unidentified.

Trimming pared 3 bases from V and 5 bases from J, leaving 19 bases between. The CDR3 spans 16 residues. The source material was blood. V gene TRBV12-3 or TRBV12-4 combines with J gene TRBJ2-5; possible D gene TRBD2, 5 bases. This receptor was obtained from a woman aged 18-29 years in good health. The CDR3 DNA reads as TGTGCCAGCAGTTTGAGGGTTGCTAGCTTGGTGGAGACCCAGTACTTC. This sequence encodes CASSLRVASLVETQYF.